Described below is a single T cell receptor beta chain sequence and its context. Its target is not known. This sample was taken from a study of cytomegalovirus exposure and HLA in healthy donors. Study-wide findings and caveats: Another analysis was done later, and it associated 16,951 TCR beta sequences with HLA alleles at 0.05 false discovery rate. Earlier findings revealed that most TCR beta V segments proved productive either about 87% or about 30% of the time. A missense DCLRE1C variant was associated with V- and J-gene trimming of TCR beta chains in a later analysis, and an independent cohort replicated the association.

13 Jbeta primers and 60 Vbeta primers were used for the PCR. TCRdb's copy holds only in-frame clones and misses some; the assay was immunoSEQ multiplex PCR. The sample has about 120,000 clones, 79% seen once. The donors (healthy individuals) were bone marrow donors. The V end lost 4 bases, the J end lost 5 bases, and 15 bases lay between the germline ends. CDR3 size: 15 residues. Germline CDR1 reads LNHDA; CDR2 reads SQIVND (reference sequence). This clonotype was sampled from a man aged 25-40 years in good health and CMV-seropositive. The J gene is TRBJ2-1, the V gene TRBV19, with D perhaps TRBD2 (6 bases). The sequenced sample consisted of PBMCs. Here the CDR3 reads CASSTPGRGNNEQFF. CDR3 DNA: TGTGCCAGTAGTACCCCGGGGCGGGGAAACAATGAGCAGTTCTTC.